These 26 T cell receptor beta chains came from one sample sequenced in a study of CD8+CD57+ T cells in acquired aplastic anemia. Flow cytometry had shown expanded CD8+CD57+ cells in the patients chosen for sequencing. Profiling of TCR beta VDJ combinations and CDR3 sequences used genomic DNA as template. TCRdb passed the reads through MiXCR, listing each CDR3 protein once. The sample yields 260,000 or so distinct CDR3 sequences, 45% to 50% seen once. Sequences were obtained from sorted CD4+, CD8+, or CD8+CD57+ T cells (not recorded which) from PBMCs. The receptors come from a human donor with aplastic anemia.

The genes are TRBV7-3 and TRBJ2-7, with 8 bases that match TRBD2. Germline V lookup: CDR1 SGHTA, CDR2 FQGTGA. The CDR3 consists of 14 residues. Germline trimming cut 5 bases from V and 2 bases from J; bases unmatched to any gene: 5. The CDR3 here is CASSLTSDPYEQYF. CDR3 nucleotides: TGTGCCAGCAGCCTGACTAGCGACCCCTACGAGCAGTACTTC.

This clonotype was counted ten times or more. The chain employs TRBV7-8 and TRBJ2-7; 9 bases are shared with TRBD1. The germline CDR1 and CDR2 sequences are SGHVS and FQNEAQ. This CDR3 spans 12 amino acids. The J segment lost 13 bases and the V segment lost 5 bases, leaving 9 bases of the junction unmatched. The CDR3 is CASSLKGQGNYF. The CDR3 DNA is TGTGCCAGCAGCCTGAAAGGACAGGGGAATTACTTC. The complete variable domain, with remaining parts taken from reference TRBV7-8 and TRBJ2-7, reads GAGVSQSPRYKVAKRGQDVALRCDPISGHVSLFWYQQALGQGPEFLTYFQNEAQLDKSGLPSDRFFAERPEGSVSTLKIQRTQQEDSAVYLCASSLKGQGNYFGPGTRLTVT.

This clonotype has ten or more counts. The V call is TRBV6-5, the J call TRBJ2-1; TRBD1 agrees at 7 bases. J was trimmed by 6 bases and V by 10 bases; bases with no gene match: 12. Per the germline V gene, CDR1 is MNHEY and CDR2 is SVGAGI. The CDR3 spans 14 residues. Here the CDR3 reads CAIGTGATANEQFF. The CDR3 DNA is TGTGCCATCGGAACAGGGGCGACCGCCAATGAGCAGTTCTTC.

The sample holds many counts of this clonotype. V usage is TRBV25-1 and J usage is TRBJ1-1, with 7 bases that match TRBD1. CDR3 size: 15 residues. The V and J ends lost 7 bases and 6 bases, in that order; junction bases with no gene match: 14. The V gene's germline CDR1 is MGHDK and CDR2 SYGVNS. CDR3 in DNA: TGTGCCAGCATAGGACAGGAGGCCTCAATTTCTGAAGCTTTCTTT. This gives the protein CASIGQEASISEAFF.

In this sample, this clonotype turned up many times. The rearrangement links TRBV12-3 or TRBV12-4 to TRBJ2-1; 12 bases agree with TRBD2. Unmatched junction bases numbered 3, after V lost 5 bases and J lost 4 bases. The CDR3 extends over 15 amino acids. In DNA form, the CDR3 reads TGTGCCAGCAGTGCCACTAGCGGGGGGTACAATGAGCAGTTCTTC. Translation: CASSATSGGYNEQFF.

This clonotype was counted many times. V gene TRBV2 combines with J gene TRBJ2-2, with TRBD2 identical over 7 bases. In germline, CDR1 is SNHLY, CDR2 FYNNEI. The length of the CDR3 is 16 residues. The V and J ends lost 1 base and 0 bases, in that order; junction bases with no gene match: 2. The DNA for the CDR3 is TGTGCCAGCAGTGAAGAAGGGACTACGAACACCGGGGAGCTGTTTTTT. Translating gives CASSEEGTTNTGELFF.

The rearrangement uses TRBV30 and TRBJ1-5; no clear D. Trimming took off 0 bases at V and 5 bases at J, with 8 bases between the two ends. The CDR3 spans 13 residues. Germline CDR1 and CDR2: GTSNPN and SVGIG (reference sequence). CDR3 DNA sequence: TGTGCCTGGAGTGTACCCCCTTATCAGCCCCAGCATTTT. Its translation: CAWSVPPYQPQHF. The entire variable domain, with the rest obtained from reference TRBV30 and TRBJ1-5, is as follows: SQTIHQWPATLVQPVGSPLSLECTVEGTSNPNLYWYRQAAGRGLQLLFYSVGIGQISSEVPQNLSASRPQDRQFILSSKKLLLSDSGFYLCAWSVPPYQPQHFGDGTRLSIL.

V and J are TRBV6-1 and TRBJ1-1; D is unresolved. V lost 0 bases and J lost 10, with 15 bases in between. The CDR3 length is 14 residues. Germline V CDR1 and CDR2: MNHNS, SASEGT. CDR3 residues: CASSEARVPKGAFF. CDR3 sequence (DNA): TGTGCCAGCAGTGAAGCTAGGGTTCCTAAAGGAGCTTTCTTT.

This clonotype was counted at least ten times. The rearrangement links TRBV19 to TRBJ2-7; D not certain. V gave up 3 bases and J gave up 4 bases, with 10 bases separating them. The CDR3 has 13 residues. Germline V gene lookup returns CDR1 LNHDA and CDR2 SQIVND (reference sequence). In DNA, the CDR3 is TGTGCCAGTAGTATTAGGCACAGTTACGAGCAGTACTTC. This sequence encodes CASSIRHSYEQYF.

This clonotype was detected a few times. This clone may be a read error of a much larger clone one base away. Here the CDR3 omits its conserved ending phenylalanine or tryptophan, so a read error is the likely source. The CDR3 protein is CASSWTGGPYQETQYL. The CDR3 nucleotides read TGCGCCAGCAGCTGGACGGGGGGCCCTTACCAAGAGACCCAGTACCTC. This chain uses TRBV5-1 with TRBJ2-5; D perhaps matches TRBD2 (7 bases). The germline V gene encodes CDR1 SGHRS and CDR2 YFSETQ. The CDR3 has 16 residues. V was cut by 3 bases and J by 0 bases, with 15 bases left in between.

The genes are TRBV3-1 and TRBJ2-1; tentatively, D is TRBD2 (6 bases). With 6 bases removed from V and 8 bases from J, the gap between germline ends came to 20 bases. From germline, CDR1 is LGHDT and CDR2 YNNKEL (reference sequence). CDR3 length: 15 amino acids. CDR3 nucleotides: TGTGCCAGCAGGCGATTTGGGAGGACCGCGGATGAGCAGTTCTTC. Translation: CASRRFGRTADEQFF.

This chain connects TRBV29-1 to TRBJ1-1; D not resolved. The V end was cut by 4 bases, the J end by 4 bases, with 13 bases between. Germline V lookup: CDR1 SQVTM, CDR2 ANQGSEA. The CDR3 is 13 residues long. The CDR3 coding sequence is TGCAGCGTTGGGACCTTTTTGAGCACTGAAGCTTTCTTT. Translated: CSVGTFLSTEAFF.

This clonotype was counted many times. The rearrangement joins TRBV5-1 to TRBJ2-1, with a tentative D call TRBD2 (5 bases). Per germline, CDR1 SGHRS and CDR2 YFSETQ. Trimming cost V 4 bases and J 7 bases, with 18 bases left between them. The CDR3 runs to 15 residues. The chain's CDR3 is CASSLLGGWRNEQFF. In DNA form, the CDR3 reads TGCGCCAGCAGCCTTCTGGGTGGCTGGAGGAATGAGCAGTTCTTC. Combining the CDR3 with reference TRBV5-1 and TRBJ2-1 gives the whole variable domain KAGVTQTPRYLIKTRGQQVTLSCSPISGHRSVSWYQQTPGQGLQFLFEYFSETQRNKGNFPGRFSGRQFSNSRSEMNVSTLELGDSALYLCASSLLGGWRNEQFFGPGTRLTVL.

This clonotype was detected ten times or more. CDR3 in amino acids: CSATERTSGSLVLKTQYF. The CDR3 bases are TGCAGTGCTACAGAACGGACTAGCGGGAGCCTTGTGTTAAAGACCCAGTACTTC. The V gene is TRBV20-1, the J gene TRBJ2-5; 13 bases are shared with TRBD2. V lost 4 bases, J lost 6 bases, and 17 bases stayed unmatched. This CDR3 spans 18 amino acids. CDR1 is DFQATT, CDR2 SNEGSKA, per germline (reference sequence).

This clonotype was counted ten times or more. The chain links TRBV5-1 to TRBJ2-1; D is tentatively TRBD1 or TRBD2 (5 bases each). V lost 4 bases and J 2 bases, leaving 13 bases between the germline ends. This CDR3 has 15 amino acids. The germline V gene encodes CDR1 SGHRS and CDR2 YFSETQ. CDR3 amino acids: CASSGTGTAYNEQFF. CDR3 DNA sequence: TGCGCCAGCAGCGGCACCGGGACGGCCTACAATGAGCAGTTCTTC.

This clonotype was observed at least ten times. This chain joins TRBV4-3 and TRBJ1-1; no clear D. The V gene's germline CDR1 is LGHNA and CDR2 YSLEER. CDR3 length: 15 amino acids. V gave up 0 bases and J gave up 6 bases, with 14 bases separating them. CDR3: CASSQEVTRSAEAFF. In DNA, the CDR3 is TGCGCCAGCAGCCAAGAGGTCACACGGTCTGCTGAAGCTTTCTTT.

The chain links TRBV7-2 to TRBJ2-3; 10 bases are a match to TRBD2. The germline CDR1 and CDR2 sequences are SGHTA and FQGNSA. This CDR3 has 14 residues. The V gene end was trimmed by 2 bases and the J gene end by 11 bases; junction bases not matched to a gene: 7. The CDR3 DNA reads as TGTGCCAGCAGCTTACTAGCGGGAGTGGATGAGCAGTATTTT. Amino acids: CASSLLAGVDEQYF. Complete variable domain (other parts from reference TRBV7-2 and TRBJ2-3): GAGVSQSPSNKVTEKGKDVELRCDPISGHTALYWYRQSLGQGLEFLIYFQGNSAPDKSGLPSDRFSAERTGGSVSTLTIQRTQQEDSAVYLCASSLLAGVDEQYFGPGTRLTVL.

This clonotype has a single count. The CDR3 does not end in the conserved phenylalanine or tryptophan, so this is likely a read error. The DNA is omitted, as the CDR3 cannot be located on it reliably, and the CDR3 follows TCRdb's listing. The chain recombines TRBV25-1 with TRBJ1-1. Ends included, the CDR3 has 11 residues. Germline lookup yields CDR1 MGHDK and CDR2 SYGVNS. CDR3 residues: CASSYSELHYS.

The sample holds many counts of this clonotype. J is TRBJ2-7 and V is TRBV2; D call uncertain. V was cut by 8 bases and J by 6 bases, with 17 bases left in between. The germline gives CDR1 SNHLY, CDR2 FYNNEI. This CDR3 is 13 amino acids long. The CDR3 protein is CASLDGGSIEQYF. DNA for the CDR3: TGTGCCAGCCTGGACGGTGGGTCGATCGAGCAGTACTTC.

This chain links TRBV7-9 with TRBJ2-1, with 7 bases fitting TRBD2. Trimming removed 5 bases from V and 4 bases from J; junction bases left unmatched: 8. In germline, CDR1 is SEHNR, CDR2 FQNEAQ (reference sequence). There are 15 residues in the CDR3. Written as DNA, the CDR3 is TGTGCCAGCAGCCCGATAGTGGGAGGGTACAATGAGCAGTTCTTC. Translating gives CASSPIVGGYNEQFF.

This CDR3 is CASSYGLATEIDYEQYF. CDR3 DNA sequence: TGTGCCAGCAGCTACGGACTAGCGACCGAAATAGACTACGAGCAGTACTTC. This chain connects TRBV7-9 to TRBJ2-7; 9 bases match TRBD2. Germline lookup yields CDR1 SEHNR and CDR2 FQNEAQ (reference sequence). V lost 4 bases and J lost 3; bases outside the gene matches: 13. This CDR3 has 17 residues.

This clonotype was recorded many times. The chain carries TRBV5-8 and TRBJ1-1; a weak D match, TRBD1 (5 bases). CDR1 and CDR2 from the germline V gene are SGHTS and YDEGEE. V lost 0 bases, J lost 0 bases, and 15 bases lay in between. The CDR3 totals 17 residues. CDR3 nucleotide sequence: TGTGCCAGCAGCTTGGTGGGAGCAGGGTACATGAACACTGAAGCTTTCTTT. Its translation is CASSLVGAGYMNTEAFF.

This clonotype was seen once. This CDR3 is CASSVETGYGYTF. Written as DNA, the CDR3 is TGTGCCAGCAGCGTAGAGACTGGCTATGGCTACACCTTC. The chain employs TRBV9 and TRBJ1-2; D gene uncertain. This CDR3 has 13 amino acids. Germline CDR1 reads SGDLS; CDR2 reads YYNGEE. V was shortened by 0 bases and J by 4 bases, with 7 bases between the two germline ends.

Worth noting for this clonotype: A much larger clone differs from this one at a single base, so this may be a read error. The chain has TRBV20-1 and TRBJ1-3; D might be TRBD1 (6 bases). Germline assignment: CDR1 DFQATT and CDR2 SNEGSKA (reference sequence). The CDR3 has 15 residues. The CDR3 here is CSVRVTGSSGNTIYF. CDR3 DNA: TGCAGTGTTAGAGTCACAGGGTCCTCTGGAAACACCATATATTTT.

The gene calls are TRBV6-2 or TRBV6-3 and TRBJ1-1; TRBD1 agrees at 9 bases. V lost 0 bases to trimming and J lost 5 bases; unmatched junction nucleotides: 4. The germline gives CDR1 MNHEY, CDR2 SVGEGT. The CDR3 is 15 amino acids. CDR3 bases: TGTGCCAGCAGTTACTCACAGGGGGCAAAGACTGAAGCTTTCTTT. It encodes CASSYSQGAKTEAFF.

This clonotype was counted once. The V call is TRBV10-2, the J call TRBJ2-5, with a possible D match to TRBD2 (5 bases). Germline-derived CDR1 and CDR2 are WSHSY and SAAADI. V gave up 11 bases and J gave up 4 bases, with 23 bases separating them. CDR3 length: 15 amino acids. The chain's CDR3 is CAGMGWASNRETQYF. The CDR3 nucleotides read TGCGCCGGCATGGGGTGGGCTAGCAATCGAGAGACCCAGTACTTC.